This T cell receptor (beta chain) was identified in a study of T cell repertoires in cytomegalovirus infection. Study results and limitations: HLA-C-restricted CMV clonotypes gave the most frequent clonotype in two of eight donors.

This CDR3 contains 12 residues. With V trimmed by 4 bases and J by 10 bases, 4 bases remained unmatched. TCRdb called the reads again in MiXCR, with one record for every CDR3 protein. Here the sample spans fewer than 950,000 distinct CDR3 sequences, 30% to 35% being singletons. This clonotype has more than one count but fewer than ten. Its antigen is unidentified. The sequences come from cultured CD8+ T cells from PBMCs, collected from culture after CMV antigen stimulation. The source is a human donor in good health (CMV status not recorded). Some clones in this sample may be carry-over from other donors' samples. The V call is TRBV12-3 or TRBV12-4, the J call TRBJ2-1, with 7 bases identical to TRBD1. The CDR3 sequence is CASSYLQGEQFF. CDR3 DNA: TGTGCCAGCAGTTATCTACAGGGGGAGCAGTTCTTC.